The 23 T cell receptor beta chains listed next were all sequenced from one sample in a study of neurological immune-mediated disorders (dated by TCRdb to between 2019 and 2020). Library preparation was by 5' RACE. The sequencing machine was an Illumina HiSeq 2500. TCRdb trimmed the raw reads at Q25, called clones with MiXCR and kept productive beta chains. Each CDR3 protein gets just one entry, which takes the most common genes and DNA from the rows behind it. A total of 100,000 to 150,000 distinct CDR3 sequences appear in this sample, more than 2.5% of them only once. 1% to 1.5% of the sample belongs to the ten largest clones. The sample was PBMCs. All receptors come from a woman aged 25 to 39 with multiple sclerosis.

The CDR3 region has the DNA TGCGCCAGCAGCCAAGAAGTGGGACAGCCCCAGCATTTT. As protein: CASSQEVGQPQHF. The rearrangement uses TRBV4-3 and TRBJ1-5; D uncertain. V was pared by 0 bases and J by 7 bases, with 7 bases between. CDR1 is LGHNA, CDR2 YSLEER, per germline. The CDR3 loop spans 13 amino acids.

In this sample, this clonotype turned up many times. This chain connects TRBV19 to TRBJ1-1, with no clear D. CDR3 size: 13 residues. V lost 5 bases and J 6 bases, leaving 13 bases between the germline ends. Germline lookup yields CDR1 LNHDA and CDR2 SQIVND (reference sequence). The CDR3, as DNA: TGTGCCAGTAGTTCCCAACACGGCGCTGAAGCTTTCTTT. Its protein is CASSSQHGAEAFF.

In its sample, this clonotype was seen many times. The chain is built from TRBV20-1 and TRBJ2-7, with 7 positions matching TRBD2. Germline CDR1 reads DFQATT; CDR2 reads SNEGSKA (reference sequence). Trimming cost V 3 bases and J 1 base; bases outside gene matches: 3. This CDR3 is 13 amino acids long. The CDR3 loop reads CSARTGGSYEQYF. The CDR3 DNA sequence: TGCAGTGCTAGGACGGGAGGTTCCTACGAGCAGTACTTC.

This clonotype has at least ten counts. J is TRBJ1-1 and V is TRBV20-1; no definite D call. The V and J ends lost 3 bases and 1 base respectively, with 9 bases between them. Germline V lookup: CDR1 DFQATT, CDR2 SNEGSKA (reference sequence). The CDR3 is made up of 13 amino acids. The CDR3: CSARGRENTEAFF. As DNA, the CDR3 is TGCAGTGCTAGGGGCAGAGAGAACACTGAAGCTTTCTTT.

This clonotype has more than one count but fewer than ten. CDR3 amino acids: CASSQAGLTDTQYF. Written as DNA, the CDR3 is TGTGCCAGCAGCCAAGCGGGGCTCACAGATACGCAGTATTTT. The chain joins TRBV7-6 to TRBJ2-3, with TRBD2 matching 7 bases. The germline CDR1 and CDR2 sequences are SGHVS and FNYEAQ. The junction had 4 bases not matched to a gene; V was cut back by 5 bases and J by 2 bases. This CDR3 has 14 amino acids.

This clonotype was counted many times. The DNA of the CDR3 is TGTGCCACCAGCAGAGATCGGAGGACCGACAAAAACATTCAGTACTTC. It codes for CATSRDRRTDKNIQYF. V is TRBV15 and J is TRBJ2-4; perhaps TRBD2 as D (5 bases). V was shortened by 0 bases and J by 3 bases, with 12 bases between the two germline ends. CDR1 and CDR2 from the germline V gene are LNHNV and YYDKDF (reference sequence). This CDR3 spans 16 amino acids. Full variable domain (outside the CDR3, taken from reference TRBV15 and TRBJ2-4): DAMVIQNPRYQVTQFGKPVTLSCSQTLNHNVMYWYQQKSSQAPKLLFHYYDKDFNNEADTPDNFQSRRPNTSFCFLDIRSPGLGDTAMYLCATSRDRRTDKNIQYFGAGTRLSVL.

The table lists this clonotype with many counts. V gene TRBV7-9 combines with J gene TRBJ2-5; D call uncertain. V lost 5 bases and J 1 base, leaving 14 bases between the germline ends. The length of the CDR3 is 15 residues. Germline V gives CDR1 SEHNR, CDR2 FQNEAQ (reference sequence). This chain's CDR3 is CASSPRRTTQETQYF. CDR3 in DNA: TGTGCCAGCAGCCCGCGAAGGACCACCCAAGAGACCCAGTACTTC. The full variable domain, rest sourced from reference TRBV7-9 and TRBJ2-5, is DTGVSQNPRHKITKRGQNVTFRCDPISEHNRLYWYRQTLGQGPEFLTYFQNEAQLEKSRLLSDRFSAERPKGSFSTLEIQRTEQGDSAMYLCASSPRRTTQETQYFGPGTRLLVL.

This clonotype was picked up many times. The chain uses TRBV6-2 or TRBV6-3 and TRBJ2-7; 12 bases align to TRBD1. Trimming cost V 5 bases and J 6 bases; bases outside gene matches: 5. Germline V gene sequence: CDR1 MNHEY, CDR2 SVGEGT. The CDR3 totals 14 residues. This CDR3 is CASSRRDRGLEQYF. CDR3 sequence (DNA): TGTGCCAGCAGTCGTCGGGACAGGGGGCTCGAGCAGTACTTC.

This clonotype was seen at least ten times. V and J are TRBV6-2 or TRBV6-3 and TRBJ1-1; unclear D gene. Trimming took 4 bases from V and 0 from J, leaving 9 bases between them. Germline values: CDR1 MNHEY, CDR2 SVGEGT. This CDR3 has 14 amino acids. CDR3: CASSWIIMNTEAFF. The CDR3 nucleotides are TGTGCCAGCAGTTGGATAATCATGAACACTGAAGCTTTCTTT.

This clonotype has at least ten counts. The rearrangement joins TRBV7-9 to TRBJ1-2; D gene uncertain. V shed 2 bases and J shed 8 bases, with 12 bases lying between them. CDR1 is SEHNR and CDR2 is FQNEAQ in the germline V gene (reference sequence). The CDR3 totals 13 residues. The CDR3 is CASSLKGGGGYTF. The CDR3, as DNA: TGTGCCAGCAGCTTAAAGGGCGGAGGGGGCTACACCTTC.

Many counts were recorded for this clonotype. V and J are TRBV20-1 and TRBJ2-3; D uncertain. V gave up 2 bases and J gave up 6 bases, with 12 bases separating them. The CDR3 length is 13 residues. Germline assignment: CDR1 DFQATT and CDR2 SNEGSKA (reference sequence). DNA for the CDR3: TGCAGTGCTAGACGGGCCCGCAGGGATACGCAGTATTTT. This codes for CSARRARRDTQYF.

This clonotype appeared many times. The rearrangement uses TRBV5-1 and TRBJ2-5; 12 positions match TRBD1. From germline, CDR1 is SGHRS and CDR2 YFSETQ. Trimming cost V 4 bases and J 2 bases; bases outside gene matches: 6. The CDR3 sequence is 16 residues long. The CDR3 sequence is CASSRGQGAMQETQYF. As DNA, the CDR3 is TGCGCCAGCAGCAGGGGACAGGGGGCTATGCAAGAGACCCAGTACTTC.

This clonotype came up many times. The CDR3 loop is CASSGGHATNEKLFF. The CDR3 DNA reads TGTGCCAGCAGCGGAGGACACGCAACTAATGAAAAACTGTTTTTT. J is TRBJ1-4 and V is TRBV7-2; maybe TRBD1 (5 bases). Germline assignment: CDR1 SGHTA and CDR2 FQGNSA. The CDR3 sequence is 15 residues long. Trimming removed 5 bases from V and 0 bases from J, with 10 bases in between. The full variable domain, rest sourced from reference TRBV7-2 and TRBJ1-4, is GAGVSQSPSNKVTEKGKDVELRCDPISGHTALYWYRQSLGQGLEFLIYFQGNSAPDKSGLPSDRFSAERTGGSVSTLTIQRTQQEDSAVYLCASSGGHATNEKLFFGSGTQLSVL.

This clonotype has at least ten counts. This rearrangement joins TRBV5-1 to TRBJ2-5, with 8 nucleotides matching TRBD1. CDR1 and CDR2 from the germline V gene are SGHRS and YFSETQ. V lost 5 bases, J lost 4 bases, and 7 bases stayed unmatched. CDR3 size: 14 residues. The CDR3 DNA reads as TGCGCCAGCAGGATTTCCGGACAGGGAGAGACCCAGTACTTC. It specifies CASRISGQGETQYF.

This clonotype was picked up many times. This sequence joins TRBV5-1 and TRBJ2-4; perhaps TRBD1 as D (6 bases). CDR3 size: 15 residues. Trimming took 0 bases from V and 1 from J, leaving 8 bases between them. Germline CDR1 and CDR2: SGHRS and YFSETQ. The CDR3 reads CASSLATGAKNIQYF. In nucleotides, the CDR3 is TGCGCCAGCAGCTTGGCCACAGGGGCCAAAAACATTCAGTACTTC.

The sample holds many counts of this clonotype. The V call is TRBV12-3 or TRBV12-4, the J call TRBJ1-2; a weak D match, TRBD1 (5 bases). Between the trimmed V and J ends, which lost 3 bases and 4 bases, there was a span of 12 bases. This CDR3 region has 14 residues. CDR3: CASSFAGLGYGYTF. The CDR3, as DNA: TGTGCCAGCAGTTTTGCAGGGTTGGGCTATGGCTACACCTTC.

The table lists this clonotype with many counts. V and J are TRBV29-1 and TRBJ2-3; D possibly corresponds to TRBD1 (6 bases). V dropped 7 bases and J dropped 0 bases, with 14 bases sitting between them. CDR1 is SQVTM, CDR2 ANQGSEA, per germline. CDR3 size: 14 residues. CDR3 region: CSATGTTSTDTQYF. CDR3 DNA sequence: TGCAGCGCCACCGGGACAACTAGCACAGATACGCAGTATTTT.

In this sample, this clonotype turned up many times. The chain uses TRBV5-6 and TRBJ2-1; D gene unclear. The CDR3 totals 12 residues. Trimming left V 0 bases short and J 3 bases short, with 1 base between. Germline V gives CDR1 SGHDT, CDR2 YYEEEE. In DNA, the CDR3 is TGTGCCAGCAGCTTGGACTACAATGAGCAGTTCTTC. It is translated as CASSLDYNEQFF.

This clonotype appeared many times. The V call is TRBV7-2, the J call TRBJ1-6, with 7 bases aligning to TRBD1. The CDR3 runs to 13 residues. Germline CDR1 reads SGHTA; CDR2 reads FQGNSA. The trim removed 1 base at V and 9 bases at J, leaving 0 bases unmatched. The CDR3, as DNA: TGTGCCAGCAGCTTAGGACAGGGTTCACCCCTCCACTTT. As protein: CASSLGQGSPLHF.

This clonotype was detected ten times or more. The rearrangement uses TRBV4-3 and TRBJ2-2; no firm D call. The V end was cut by 0 bases, the J end by 6 bases, with 5 bases between. CDR3 length: 13 residues. Germline CDR1 and CDR2: LGHNA and YSLEER. The CDR3 sequence: CASSQDKAGELFF. Here the CDR3 DNA reads TGCGCCAGCAGCCAAGATAAAGCCGGGGAGCTGTTTTTT.

This clonotype was observed at least ten times. This chain uses TRBV12-3 or TRBV12-4 with TRBJ2-5, with D hard to call. The CDR3 has 12 residues. The V and J ends lost 0 bases and 4 bases respectively, with 3 bases between them. The CDR3: CASSLARETQYF. CDR3 DNA sequence: TGTGCCAGCAGTTTAGCGCGAGAGACCCAGTACTTC.

This clonotype was recorded many times. The chain combines TRBV12-3 or TRBV12-4 with TRBJ1-1; no reliable D call. V was shortened by 7 bases and J by 4 bases, with 16 bases between the two germline ends. CDR3 size: 14 residues. This CDR3 is CASKEDALSTEAFF. Here the CDR3 DNA reads TGTGCCAGCAAGGAAGACGCCCTAAGCACTGAAGCTTTCTTT.

This clonotype was found many times. Written as DNA, the CDR3 is TGTGCCAGCAGCCCCCTCCCGGGACAGTCGAACACTGAAGCTTTCTTT. Amino acids: CASSPLPGQSNTEAFF. The chain uses TRBV7-9 and TRBJ1-1, with 7 bases that match TRBD1. J gave up 1 base and V 5 bases, and 10 bases lay outside the gene matches. CDR1 and CDR2 from the germline V gene are SEHNR and FQNEAQ (reference sequence). The CDR3 runs 16 residues. Complete variable domain (other parts from reference TRBV7-9 and TRBJ1-1): DTGVSQNPRHKITKRGQNVTFRCDPISEHNRLYWYRQTLGQGPEFLTYFQNEAQLEKSRLLSDRFSAERPKGSFSTLEIQRTEQGDSAMYLCASSPLPGQSNTEAFFGQGTRLTVV.